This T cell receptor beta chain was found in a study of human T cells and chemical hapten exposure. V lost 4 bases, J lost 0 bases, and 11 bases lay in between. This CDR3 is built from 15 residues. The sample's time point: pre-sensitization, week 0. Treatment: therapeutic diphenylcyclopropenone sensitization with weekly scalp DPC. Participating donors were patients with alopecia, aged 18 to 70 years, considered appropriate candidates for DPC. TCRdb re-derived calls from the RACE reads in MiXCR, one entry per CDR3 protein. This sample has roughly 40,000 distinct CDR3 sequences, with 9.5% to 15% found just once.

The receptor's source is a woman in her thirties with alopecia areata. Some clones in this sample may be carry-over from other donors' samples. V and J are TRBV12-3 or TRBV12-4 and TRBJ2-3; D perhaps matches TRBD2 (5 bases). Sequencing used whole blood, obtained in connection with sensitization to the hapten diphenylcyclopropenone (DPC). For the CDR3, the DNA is TGTGCCAGCAGTTACAGCGGAACGAGCACAGATACGCAGTATTTT. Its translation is CASSYSGTSTDTQYF.